One sample yielded the 12 T cell receptor beta chains listed below, sequenced in a study of T cells in Graves' hyperthyroidism and ophthalmopathy. RNA transcripts were the template for amplifying TCR beta CDR3 regions. TCR CDR3 regions were first amplified by RT-PCR with HTBI primers. MiXCR was run by TCRdb on the multiplex PCR reads, yielding one entry per CDR3 protein. The sample has about 640,000 distinct CDR3 sequences; around 20% are singletons. The sequenced sample consisted of blood. The receptors shown here come from a man aged 25-40 years with Graves' ophthalmopathy.

This clonotype was observed at least ten times. The genes are TRBV2 and TRBJ2-3, with a weak D call TRBD2 (5 bases). Trimming cost V 6 bases and J 3 bases, with 19 bases left between them. This CDR3 contains 16 residues. Germline CDR1 and CDR2: SNHLY and FYNNEI. Here the CDR3 reads CASSPGVGFVTDTQYF. DNA of the CDR3: TGTGCCAGCAGCCCCGGGGTTGGTTTTGTAACAGATACGCAGTATTTT.

This clonotype was seen only a few times. The chain joins TRBV20-1 to TRBJ2-7; the D is unclear. CDR1 and CDR2 (germline): DFQATT, SNEGSKA (reference sequence). Trimming took 1 base from V and 4 from J, leaving 11 bases between them. The CDR3 spans 13 residues. In DNA, the CDR3 is TGCAGTGCTAGAGGGTCCAGCGATTACGAGCAGTACTTC. It specifies CSARGSSDYEQYF.

This chain connects TRBV5-6 to TRBJ2-1; TRBD1 agrees at 8 bases. J was trimmed by 8 bases and V by 2 bases; bases with no gene match: 9. Germline V lookup: CDR1 SGHDT, CDR2 YYEEEE. The CDR3 has 15 residues. The CDR3 protein is CASSFGLAGGHEQFF. CDR3 in DNA: TGTGCCAGCAGCTTTGGCCTCGCAGGGGGCCATGAGCAGTTCTTC.

The V gene is TRBV10-3, the J gene TRBJ2-1; 7 bases match TRBD1. Looked up from germline, CDR1 is ENHRY and CDR2 is SYGVKD. V lost 6 bases and J lost 6; bases outside the gene matches: 8. CDR3 size: 14 residues. The CDR3 region has the DNA TGTGCCATCAGCAGGTCTTCAGGGGGCAATGAGCAGTTCTTC. Amino acids: CAISRSSGGNEQFF.

As to this clonotype: This could be a read error, since a much larger clone is one nucleotide away. This chain links TRBV28 with TRBJ2-5; TRBD2 agrees at 7 bases. This CDR3 is built from 16 residues. V gave up 2 bases and J gave up 5 bases; unmatched junction bases: 11. The V gene's germline CDR1 is MDHEN and CDR2 SYDVKM. For the CDR3, the DNA is TGTGCCAGCAGTTTAGGGACTGGCGGGAGACACGAGACCCAGTACTTC. Translating it yields CASSLGTGGRHETQYF.

Of note for this clonotype: A much more abundant neighbour one base away suggests this may be a read error. The chain is built from TRBV6-1 and TRBJ1-5; D remains unclear. CDR1 is MNHNS and CDR2 is SASEGT in the germline V gene. This CDR3 is built from 13 residues. V dropped 4 bases and J dropped 3 bases, with 7 bases sitting between them. The CDR3 DNA is TGTGCCAGCAGTGGGGAGTTCAATCAGCCCCAGCATTTT. Translating gives CASSGEFNQPQHF.

With regard to this clonotype: A much larger clone lies a single base off, so this may be a read error. The rearrangement links TRBV11-2 to TRBJ2-2; the D is unclear. The V gene lost 8 bases and the J gene lost 3 bases, with 16 bases spanning the gap. CDR3 length: 15 amino acids. The germline V gene encodes CDR1 SGHAT and CDR2 FQNNGV. The CDR3 spells CASCPYRPDTGELFF. The CDR3 DNA sequence: TGTGCCAGCTGCCCCTACCGACCAGACACCGGGGAGCTGTTTTTT.

This clonotype was found many times. This chain joins TRBV30 and TRBJ2-7; D tentatively fits TRBD1 or TRBD2 (5 bases each). V lost 0 bases, J lost 2 bases, and 8 bases lay in between. Per germline, CDR1 GTSNPN and CDR2 SVGIG (reference sequence). There are 13 residues in the CDR3. In DNA form, the CDR3 reads TGTGCCTGGAGTGTAAGGGGAGCCTACGAGCAGTACTTC. This translates into CAWSVRGAYEQYF.

V gene TRBV14 combines with J gene TRBJ1-1; 8 positions match TRBD1. Germline V lookup: CDR1 SGHDN, CDR2 FVKESK. J was trimmed by 3 bases and V by 4 bases; bases with no gene match: 7. The CDR3 covers 15 residues. The CDR3 here is CASSPGDRRYTEAFF. In DNA form, the CDR3 reads TGTGCCAGCAGCCCAGGGGACAGGCGCTACACTGAAGCTTTCTTT.

CDR3 sequence (DNA): TGTGCCAGCAGCCCCCTAGCGACCTCCTACAATGAGCAGTTCTTC. Amino acid sequence: CASSPLATSYNEQFF. This chain connects TRBV5-6 to TRBJ2-1; D possibly corresponds to TRBD2 (6 bases). CDR1 is SGHDT and CDR2 is YYEEEE in the germline V gene. CDR3 length equals 15 residues. Trimming stripped 4 bases from V and 0 bases from J, with 11 bases between.

This clonotype showed up just once. This chain joins TRBV5-5 and TRBJ1-5; unclear D gene. The CDR3 has 15 residues. Germline values: CDR1 SGHKS, CDR2 YYEKEE (reference sequence). The V end was cut by 2 bases, the J end by 0 bases, with 9 bases between. CDR3 sequence reads: CASSLTHLSNQPQHF. DNA of the CDR3: TGTGCCAGCAGCTTAACACACCTTAGCAATCAGCCCCAGCATTTT.

CDR3 bases: TGTGCCAGCAGCTGGGCCCTAGCGGGAGGGGGCACAGATACGCAGTATTTT. It codes for CASSWALAGGGTDTQYF. The chain is built from TRBV5-5 and TRBJ2-3, with 12 bases fitting TRBD2. Per the germline V gene, CDR1 is SGHKS and CDR2 is YYEKEE (reference sequence). Trimming took 3 bases from V and 1 from J; bases not matched to a gene: 6. This CDR3 spans 17 amino acids.